These 17 T cell receptor beta chains share one sample of origin, sequenced in a study of control samples from healthy donors and cancer patients. The repertoire was sequenced with immunoSEQ multiplex PCR; TCRdb's copy has only in-frame clones and lacks some. The sample contains tens of thousands of clones, 70% to 90% of which appear only once. The specimen was blood. The receptors were gathered from a woman aged 45-60 years in good health.

This chain links TRBV21-1 with TRBJ2-7; the table names TRBD1, a call not compared with the DNA. TRBV21-1 is tagged as a pseudogene. The CDR3 contains 12 residues. The CDR3 bases are TGTGCCAGCAGCAAAGACACCTACGAGCAGTACTTC. Translated: CASSKDTYEQYF.

The genes are TRBV11-2 and TRBJ2-2; D unresolved. CDR1 is SGHAT, CDR2 FQNNGV, per germline. The V and J ends lost 4 bases and 1 base respectively, with 4 bases between them. The CDR3 consists of 13 residues. The CDR3 nucleotides read TGTGCCAGCAGCTCAGGGAACACCGGGGAGCTGTTTTTT. Its translation: CASSSGNTGELFF.

The V and J genes are TRBV9 and TRBJ2-3, with 14 bases fitting TRBD2. Losses at the gene ends were 3 bases for V and 8 bases for J; bases not matched to a gene: 5. Germline V gives CDR1 SGDLS, CDR2 YYNGEE. The CDR3 runs 15 residues. The CDR3 here is CASSAGLAGVGTQYF. The CDR3 DNA reads TGTGCCAGCAGCGCGGGACTAGCGGGAGTGGGTACGCAGTATTTT.

This chain links TRBV27 with TRBJ2-7, with 8 positions matching TRBD2. The length of the CDR3 is 17 residues. The trim removed 10 bases at V and 4 bases at J, leaving 21 bases unmatched. The germline gives CDR1 MNHEY, CDR2 SMNVEV (reference sequence). CDR3 nucleotide sequence: TGTGCCATCTCGCCCGGCGGTAGCGGGAATAAGGCGTACGAGCAGTACTTC. This sequence encodes CAISPGGSGNKAYEQYF.

V and J are TRBV7-6 and TRBJ1-2; 8 bases align to TRBD1. The V and J ends lost 5 bases and 0 bases, in that order; junction bases with no gene match: 14. This CDR3 is 18 amino acids long. CDR1 SGHVS and CDR2 FNYEAQ come from the germline V gene. The CDR3 reads CASSPLRTGRETNYGYTF. The CDR3 region has the DNA TGTGCCAGCAGCCCTCTTAGGACAGGGAGAGAAACTAACTATGGCTACACCTTC.

This chain uses TRBV27 with TRBJ2-1, with D perhaps matching TRBD2 (6 bases). The V end lost 5 bases, the J end lost 8 bases, and 16 bases lay between the germline ends. Germline CDR1 MNHEY, CDR2 SMNVEV (reference sequence). This CDR3 region has 14 residues. For the CDR3, the DNA is TGTGCCAGCAGTGCGTATCGAGGAGGGGATGAGCAGTTCTTC. It specifies CASSAYRGGDEQFF.

The chain carries TRBV5-1 and TRBJ1-2; 12 bases fit TRBD1. Germline V gene data show CDR1 as SGHRS and CDR2 as YFSETQ. V lost 3 bases, J lost 8 bases, and 17 bases stayed unmatched. The CDR3 covers 18 residues. This CDR3 reads CASSSSGTGGEETGGYTF. For the CDR3, the DNA is TGCGCCAGCAGCTCATCCGGGACAGGGGGCGAAGAGACGGGAGGCTACACCTTC. Full variable domain (rest looked up from reference TRBV5-1 and TRBJ1-2): KAGVTQTPRYLIKTRGQQVTLSCSPISGHRSVSWYQQTPGQGLQFLFEYFSETQRNKGNFPGRFSGRQFSNSRSEMNVSTLELGDSALYLCASSSSGTGGEETGGYTFGSGTRLTVV.

This chain's CDR3 is CASSADIFDSYEQYF. The DNA for the CDR3 is TGTGCCAGCAGCGCGGACATCTTTGACTCCTACGAGCAGTACTTC. This chain connects TRBV9 to TRBJ2-7; TRBD1 is a possible D gene (5 bases). V lost 3 bases and J 0 bases, leaving 13 bases between the germline ends. Germline V gene data show CDR1 as SGDLS and CDR2 as YYNGEE. This CDR3 is 15 amino acids long.

The chain is built from TRBV27 and TRBJ2-7, with D perhaps matching TRBD1 (6 bases). CDR1 MNHEY and CDR2 SMNVEV come from the germline V gene (reference sequence). V lost 5 bases and J 3 bases, leaving 14 bases between the germline ends. The CDR3 totals 14 residues. The CDR3 DNA sequence: TGTGCCAGCAGTCCATCACCCAGGGGCTACGAGCAGTACTTC. Its protein is CASSPSPRGYEQYF.

The CDR3 spells CASSLVGPLERITEAFF. The CDR3 DNA follows: TGTGCCAGCAGCTTAGTTGGCCCGCTCGAAAGGATCACTGAAGCTTTCTTT. This chain connects TRBV7-2 to TRBJ1-1; D remains ambiguous. This CDR3 has 17 residues. Looked up from germline, CDR1 is SGHTA and CDR2 is FQGNSA. Deletions cut 1 base from V and 4 bases from J, with 19 bases between.

As regards this clone: Other DNA sequences in the sample encode the same CDR3. The CDR3 is CASSLAGVETQYF. The DNA for the CDR3 is TGTGCCAGCAGCTTAGCGGGGGTAGAGACCCAGTACTTC. The chain has TRBV14 and TRBJ2-5; 9 positions match TRBD2. The CDR3 runs 13 residues. The V and J ends lost 5 bases and 4 bases, in that order; junction bases with no gene match: 2. The germline gives CDR1 SGHDN, CDR2 FVKESK.

This clone was recorded a few times. V gene TRBV9 combines with J gene TRBJ1-6; D remains ambiguous. Germline V gene lookup returns CDR1 SGDLS and CDR2 YYNGEE. The CDR3 extends over 16 amino acids. The V gene lost 0 bases and the J gene lost 6 bases, with 13 bases spanning the gap. The CDR3 region has the DNA TGTGCCAGCAGCGTAGACGGGAGGCGAAGTAATTCACCCCTCCACTTT. This codes for CASSVDGRRSNSPLHF.

The chain links TRBV29-1 to TRBJ2-7, with TRBD1 identical over 10 bases. The CDR3 is 14 residues long. CDR1 and CDR2 from the germline V gene are SQVTM and ANQGSEA. J gave up 5 bases and V 4 bases, and 8 bases lay outside the gene matches. The CDR3 loop reads CSVAVTGGRNEQYF. As DNA, the CDR3 is TGCAGCGTTGCAGTGACAGGGGGCAGGAACGAGCAGTACTTC.

The J gene is TRBJ2-3, the V gene TRBV11-2; D is unresolved. The CDR3 covers 12 residues. The germline CDR1 and CDR2 sequences are SGHAT and FQNNGV. V was cut by 5 bases and J by 3 bases, with 6 bases left in between. This CDR3 reads CASSPTTDTQYF. CDR3 coding DNA: TGTGCCAGCAGCCCCACGACAGATACGCAGTATTTT.

This sequence joins TRBV6-5 and TRBJ2-5, with unresolved D. The CDR3 has 14 residues. CDR1 and CDR2 (germline): MNHEY, SVGAGI. Deletions cut 0 bases from V and 2 bases from J, with 7 bases between. The DNA of the CDR3 is TGTGCCAGCAGTTACTCGAGAGCACAAGAGACCCAGTACTTC. Translation gives CASSYSRAQETQYF.

The chain has TRBV5-4 and TRBJ2-6, with D unclear. Germline CDR1 is SGHNT and CDR2 is YYREEE (reference sequence). The CDR3 spans 15 residues. V was clipped by 2 bases and J by 0 bases, with 6 bases between them. The CDR3 nucleotides read TGTGCCAGCAGCTTAGCAGGCTCTGGGGCCAACGTCCTGACTTTC. It yields the protein CASSLAGSGANVLTF. Filled out from reference TRBV5-4 and TRBJ2-6, the complete variable domain reads ETGVTQSPTHLIKTRGQQVTLRCSSQSGHNTVSWYQQALGQGPQFIFQYYREEENGRGNFPPRFSGLQFPNYSSELNVNALELDDSALYLCASSLAGSGANVLTFGAGSRLTVL.

This clone was picked up one time. The V call is TRBV7-2, the J call TRBJ2-2, with a possible D match to TRBD2 (5 bases). This CDR3 comprises 16 residues. Between the trimmed V and J ends, which lost 0 bases and 4 bases, there was a span of 12 bases. Germline loops: CDR1 SGHTA, CDR2 FQGNSA. The CDR3 here is CASSLAGGAVTGELFF. The CDR3, as DNA: TGTGCCAGCAGCTTAGCTGGAGGAGCGGTCACCGGGGAGCTGTTTTTT.